The T cell receptor beta chain under discussion was sequenced for a study of blood T cell repertoires in COVID-19. Produced via immunoSEQ multiplex PCR; TCRdb's table is partial and in-frame only. There are about 240,000 clones in the sample; around 87% occur only once, and approximately 7.2% lies in the top ten. Trimming cost V 3 bases and J 2 bases, with 18 bases left between them. CDR1 WNHNN and CDR2 SYGVQD come from the germline V gene (reference sequence). The CDR3 extends over 17 amino acids. The gene calls are TRBV10-1 and TRBJ2-3; no clear D. The receptor was isolated from a woman in her 70s with active or convalescent COVID-19. The source material was peripheral blood. This chain's CDR3 is CASSDSRSLIDTDTQYF. Here the CDR3 DNA reads TGCGCCAGCAGTGATAGTCGATCCTTAATCGACACAGATACGCAGTATTTT.